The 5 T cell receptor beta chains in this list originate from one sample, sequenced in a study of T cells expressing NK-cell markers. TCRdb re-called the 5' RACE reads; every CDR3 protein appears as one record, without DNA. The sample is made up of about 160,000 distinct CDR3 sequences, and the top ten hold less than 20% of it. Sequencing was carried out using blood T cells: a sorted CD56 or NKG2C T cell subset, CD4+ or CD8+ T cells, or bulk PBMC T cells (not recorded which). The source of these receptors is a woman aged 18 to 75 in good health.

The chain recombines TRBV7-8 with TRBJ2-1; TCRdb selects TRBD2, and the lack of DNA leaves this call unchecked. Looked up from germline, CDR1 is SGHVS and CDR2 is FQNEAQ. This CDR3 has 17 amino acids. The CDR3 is CASSSPRGTSGYNEQFF.

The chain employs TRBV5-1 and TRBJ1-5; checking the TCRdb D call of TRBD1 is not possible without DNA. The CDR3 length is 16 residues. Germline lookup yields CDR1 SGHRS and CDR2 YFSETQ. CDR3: CASSPGQGGPNQPQHF.

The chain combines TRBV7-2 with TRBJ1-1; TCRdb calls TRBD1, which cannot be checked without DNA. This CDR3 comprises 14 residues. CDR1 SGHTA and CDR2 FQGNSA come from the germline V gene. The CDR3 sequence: CASGRAVGNTEAFF.

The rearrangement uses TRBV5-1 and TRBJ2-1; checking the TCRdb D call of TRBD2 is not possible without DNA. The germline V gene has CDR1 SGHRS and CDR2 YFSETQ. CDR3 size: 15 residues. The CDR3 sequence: CASSPEGLAGSGEFF.

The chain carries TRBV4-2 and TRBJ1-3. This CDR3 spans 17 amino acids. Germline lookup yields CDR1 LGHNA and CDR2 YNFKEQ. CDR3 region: CASSQDQRGLRGNTIYF.